Below are 22 T cell receptor beta chains sequenced from a single sample in a study of blood T cells in healthy people across ages. Primers used in a second PCR of about 7 to 12 cycles were a sample-barcoded 5' primer and a J-beta primer mix. TCRdb called the 5' RACE reads again in MiXCR, with one record for every CDR3 protein. The sample holds more than 700,000 distinct CDR3 sequences; around half are singletons and the top ten take about a sixth. The sample was blood. The receptors were sampled from a man older than 75 in good health.

Ten or more counts support this clonotype. V and J are TRBV5-1 and TRBJ2-5, with no clear D. The CDR3 loop spans 13 amino acids. V was shortened by 0 bases and J by 0 bases, with 3 bases between the two germline ends. Germline V gene sequence: CDR1 SGHRS, CDR2 YFSETQ. The CDR3, as DNA: TGCGCCAGCAGCTTGGAACACCAAGAGACCCAGTACTTC. Its protein is CASSLEHQETQYF.

The rearrangement links TRBV29-1 to TRBJ2-7; TRBD2 matches 10 bases. Trimming took 2 bases from V and 10 from J; bases not matched to a gene: 5. In germline, CDR1 is SQVTM, CDR2 ANQGSEA. The CDR3 totals 12 residues. The CDR3 sequence: CSVERTSGSQYF. CDR3 DNA: TGCAGCGTTGAAAGGACTAGCGGTTCCCAGTACTTC.

The chain carries TRBV4-3 and TRBJ1-6; TRBD1 matches 8 bases. Germline trimming cut 3 bases from V and 9 bases from J; bases unmatched to any gene: 7. The CDR3 contains 15 residues. Germline-derived CDR1 and CDR2 are LGHNA and YSLEER. The CDR3 region is CASSQSGQGTSPLHF. The CDR3 DNA follows: TGCGCCAGCAGCCAGTCAGGACAGGGCACTTCACCCCTCCACTTT.

This clonotype turned up a few times. The V call is TRBV27, the J call TRBJ1-2; 7 bases fit TRBD1. Germline V gives CDR1 MNHEY, CDR2 SMNVEV (reference sequence). The CDR3 runs 15 residues. The V gene end was trimmed by 6 bases and the J gene end by 0 bases; junction bases not matched to a gene: 7. In nucleotides, the CDR3 is TGTGCCAGCAGCGACGGACAGGCCCCTAACTATGGCTACACCTTC. It encodes CASSDGQAPNYGYTF.

Worth noting for this clonotype: This sequence may be a read error, since a much larger clone differs from it by one base. The V gene is TRBV5-1, the J gene TRBJ1-2; tentative D call: TRBD1 (5 bases). The CDR3 has 15 amino acids. Germline V lookup: CDR1 SGHRS, CDR2 YFSETQ. The CDR3 DNA is TGCGCCGGCAGCGGAGGGACGGGAGCTAACTATGGCTACACCTTC. It specifies CAGSGGTGANYGYTF.

J is TRBJ2-1 and V is TRBV5-1; 7 bases are shared with TRBD2. With V trimmed by 3 bases and J by 10 bases, 4 bases remained unmatched. This CDR3 comprises 12 residues. Germline V gives CDR1 SGHRS, CDR2 YFSETQ. CDR3 sequence (DNA): TGCGCCAGCAGCTGGGGGGGGGAGGAGCAGTTCTTC. This gives the protein CASSWGGEEQFF.

In its sample, this clonotype was seen many times. The V and J genes are TRBV12-3 or TRBV12-4 and TRBJ2-7, with D possibly matching TRBD1 (6 bases). The CDR3 has 12 residues. The V end lost 6 bases, the J end lost 2 bases, and 8 bases lay between the germline ends. The CDR3 bases are TGTGCCAGCAGCAGGGACACCTACGAGCAGTACTTC. It translates to CASSRDTYEQYF.

In this sample, this clonotype turned up a few times. The chain uses TRBV20-1 and TRBJ2-7, with D possibly being TRBD1 or TRBD2 (5 bases each). The CDR3 runs to 14 residues. V lost 3 bases and J lost 1, with 13 bases in between. Per the germline V gene, CDR1 is DFQATT and CDR2 is SNEGSKA (reference sequence). Here the CDR3 reads CSARGAGASYEQYF. The CDR3 nucleotides are TGCAGTGCTAGGGGCGCCGGGGCTTCCTACGAGCAGTACTTC.

This chain connects TRBV13 to TRBJ2-1; TRBD1 matches 9 bases. V lost 5 bases, J lost 5 bases, and 7 bases stayed unmatched. Germline CDR1 reads PRHDT; CDR2 reads FYEKMQ (reference sequence). This CDR3 comprises 15 residues. The CDR3 DNA reads TGTGCCAGCAGCCTCGACAGGGGGTCCCACAATGAGCAGTTCTTC. Translating it yields CASSLDRGSHNEQFF.

The genes are TRBV12-3 or TRBV12-4 and TRBJ2-1; TRBD2 matches 10 bases. V gave up 6 bases and J gave up 10 bases; unmatched junction bases: 12. CDR3 length: 15 residues. The CDR3 DNA follows: TGTGCCAGCAGCCTCACTTTAGCGGGAGGCCAAGAGCAGTTCTTC. It yields the protein CASSLTLAGGQEQFF.

This clonotype was seen more than once but under ten times. V gene TRBV6-5 combines with J gene TRBJ2-1, with 11 bases fitting TRBD2. The CDR3 runs 16 residues. The germline gives CDR1 MNHEY, CDR2 SVGAGI. J gave up 5 bases and V 5 bases, and 8 bases lay outside the gene matches. CDR3 coding DNA: TGTGCCAGCAGTAAACAGTCGGGACTAGCGGACAATGAGCAGTTCTTC. It yields the protein CASSKQSGLADNEQFF.

The genes are TRBV20-1 and TRBJ2-6, with D unclear. Germline V gene lookup returns CDR1 DFQATT and CDR2 SNEGSKA (reference sequence). Trimming cost V 4 bases and J 0 bases, with 1 base left between them. The CDR3 is 12 amino acids. As DNA, the CDR3 is TGCAGTGCTACCTCTGGGGCCAACGTCCTGACTTTC. The encoded protein is CSATSGANVLTF.

This clonotype appeared a few times. The rearrangement uses TRBV7-2 and TRBJ2-1; D gene uncertain. Trimming cost V 5 bases and J 8 bases, with 13 bases left between them. Germline CDR1 reads SGHTA; CDR2 reads FQGNSA. The CDR3 loop spans 13 amino acids. The DNA of the CDR3 is TGTGCCAGCAGCCCCGGGTTGTACGATGAGCAGTTCTTC. Translating it yields CASSPGLYDEQFF. Drawing the rest from reference TRBV7-2 and TRBJ2-1, the complete variable domain is GAGVSQSPSNKVTEKGKDVELRCDPISGHTALYWYRQSLGQGLEFLIYFQGNSAPDKSGLPSDRFSAERTGGSVSTLTIQRTQQEDSAVYLCASSPGLYDEQFFGPGTRLTVL.

This clonotype has more than one count but fewer than ten. The genes are TRBV12-3 or TRBV12-4 and TRBJ2-2; D perhaps matches TRBD2 (6 bases). The CDR3 runs to 16 residues. V gave up 6 bases and J gave up 0 bases, with 14 bases separating them. CDR3 residues: CASRPGRRANTGELFF. The CDR3 nucleotides read TGTGCCAGCAGGCCTGGACGGAGGGCGAACACCGGGGAGCTGTTTTTT.

The chain combines TRBV14 with TRBJ2-5; unclear D gene. This CDR3 is built from 13 residues. The germline V gene encodes CDR1 SGHDN and CDR2 FVKESK. V was pared by 5 bases and J by 1 base, with 8 bases between. CDR3 sequence (DNA): TGTGCCAGCAGCTGGGCCATCCAAGAGACCCAGTACTTC. Translation: CASSWAIQETQYF. Using reference TRBV14 and TRBJ2-5 for the parts outside the CDR3, the full variable domain is EAGVTQFPSHSVIEKGQTVTLRCDPISGHDNLYWYRRVMGKEIKFLLHFVKESKQDESGMPNNRFLAERTGGTYSTLKVQPAELEDSGVYFCASSWAIQETQYFGPGTRLLVL.

CDR3 amino acids: CAIGTNEQYF. In DNA, the CDR3 is TGTGCCATCGGAACGAACGAGCAGTACTTC. This chain links TRBV10-3 with TRBJ2-4; D is uncertain. The tail of the sequence fits TRBJ2-7 better, so the J call may be wrong. The CDR3 consists of 10 residues. The V gene's germline CDR1 is ENHRY and CDR2 SYGVKD.

This clonotype appeared a single time. This sequence joins TRBV7-2 and TRBJ1-2; D is ambiguous. The V gene lost 5 bases and the J gene lost 7 bases, with 11 bases spanning the gap. Germline CDR1 is SGHTA and CDR2 is FQGNSA. This CDR3 is built from 12 residues. The CDR3 DNA sequence: TGTGCCAGCAGCCCAGATGTTGGTGGCTACACCTTC. The encoded protein is CASSPDVGGYTF.

V usage is TRBV29-1 and J usage is TRBJ2-7; D possibly corresponds to TRBD1 (6 bases). V lost 4 bases, J lost 4 bases, and 14 bases lay in between. Per germline, CDR1 SQVTM and CDR2 ANQGSEA. This CDR3 has 13 amino acids. Here the CDR3 reads CSVGDTQAYEQYF. CDR3 nucleotide sequence: TGCAGCGTTGGGGACACCCAAGCATACGAGCAGTACTTC.

The V and J genes are TRBV13 and TRBJ2-4; weak D call: TRBD2 (6 bases). With the DNA end fitting TRBJ2-7 better, the J assignment may be wrong. Germline V gives CDR1 PRHDT, CDR2 FYEKMQ (reference sequence). The CDR3 extends over 15 amino acids. The CDR3 DNA reads as TGTGCCAGCAGCTCCCCTGGCGGGGTACCGAACGAGCAGTACTTC. It codes for CASSSPGGVPNEQYF.

With respect to this clonotype: One end of the junction fails to match germline, which may point to a read error. J is TRBJ2-1 and V is TRBV7-6; tentative D call: TRBD2 (6 bases). Germline V gene sequence: CDR1 SGHVS, CDR2 FNYEAQ. The CDR3 totals 16 residues. CDR3 DNA sequence: TGTGTCAGCAGCCTACGAGTTGCGGGCGGGGACAATGAGCAGTTCTTC. This gives the protein CVSSLRVAGGDNEQFF.

This clonotype was detected ten times or more. V gene TRBV20-1 combines with J gene TRBJ1-4; D is ambiguous. V lost 5 bases to trimming and J lost 7 bases, with 8 bases between them. Germline values: CDR1 DFQATT, CDR2 SNEGSKA (reference sequence). The CDR3 covers 11 residues. Here the CDR3 DNA reads TGCAGTGCTCAAAGAGCTGAAAAACTGTTTTTT. It specifies CSAQRAEKLFF.

This clonotype has only a few counts. V is TRBV7-3 and J is TRBJ2-1, with 7 bases fitting TRBD2. This CDR3 contains 14 residues. Per germline, CDR1 SGHTA and CDR2 FQGTGA. Trimming removed 1 base from V and 8 bases from J; junction bases left unmatched: 5. The CDR3 spells CASSLNAGVHEQFF. For the CDR3, the DNA is TGTGCCAGCAGCTTAAATGCGGGAGTACATGAGCAGTTCTTC.